The 28 T cell receptor beta chains below were found in one sample sequenced in a study of OX40 agonist ivuxolimab in advanced cancers. Sequencing was performed with immunoSEQ multiplex PCR; in TCRdb, only in-frame clones are kept and a portion is missing. The sample has around 70,000 clones, around 82% seen once; the top ten hold 5%. This material consisted of CD4+ or CD8+ T cells sorted from blood, taken in a trial of the OX40 agonist ivuxolimab. Source of these receptors: an adult with an advanced solid tumor such as melanoma, head and neck, liver or kidney cancer.

The CDR3 region is CASSFSYREANEKLFF. CDR3 nucleotides: TGTGCCAGCAGTTTTTCTTACAGGGAAGCTAATGAAAAACTGTTTTTT. The V call is TRBV27, the J call TRBJ1-4, with TRBD1 as a possible D gene (6 bases). Germline V lookup: CDR1 MNHEY, CDR2 SMNVEV (reference sequence). Trimming took off 3 bases at V and 3 bases at J, with 14 bases between the two ends. The CDR3 contains 16 residues.

The rearrangement links TRBV7-2 to TRBJ2-5, with D hard to call. Trimming pared 11 bases from V and 2 bases from J, leaving 12 bases between. CDR3 size: 12 residues. Germline assignment: CDR1 SGHTA and CDR2 FQGNSA. In DNA form, the CDR3 reads TGTGCCTCGTTCGGCGAACAAGAGACCCAGTACTTC. It encodes CASFGEQETQYF.

The V gene is TRBV27, the J gene TRBJ2-5, with D possibly being TRBD2 (6 bases). This CDR3 comprises 13 residues. Trimming removed 8 bases from V and 5 bases from J, with 15 bases in between. Germline-derived CDR1 and CDR2 are MNHEY and SMNVEV (reference sequence). The CDR3 loop is CASRDLEGETQYF. CDR3 in DNA: TGTGCCAGCCGGGACTTAGAAGGGGAGACCCAGTACTTC.

The chain has TRBV12-2 and TRBJ1-2; the tabulated D call, TRBD1, remains unverified against the DNA. TRBV12-2 is described as a pseudogene. The CDR3 is made up of 18 amino acids. CDR3 nucleotides: TGTGCAAGTCGTTTGATCCGGGACAGGGGTACACTTACCTATGGCTACACCTTC. This sequence encodes CASRLIRDRGTLTYGYTF.

In DNA form, the CDR3 reads TGTGCCAGCAGTAGGACAGGGGACTCTGGAAACACCATATATTTT. Its protein is CASSRTGDSGNTIYF. The chain combines TRBV6-5 with TRBJ1-3; TRBD1 matches 9 bases. In germline, CDR1 is MNHEY, CDR2 SVGAGI. The V gene end was trimmed by 5 bases and the J gene end by 0 bases; junction bases not matched to a gene: 2. This CDR3 region has 15 residues.

This rearrangement joins TRBV4-3 to TRBJ1-4, with TRBD1 matching 7 bases. The CDR3 consists of 15 residues. The germline CDR1 and CDR2 sequences are LGHNA and YSLEER. With V trimmed by 1 base and J by 5 bases, 4 bases remained unmatched. This CDR3 is CASSQGQGGNEKLFF. The CDR3 nucleotides read TGCGCCAGCAGCCAAGGACAGGGTGGGAATGAAAAACTGTTTTTT.

This chain links TRBV28 with TRBJ2-1; 8 nucleotides match TRBD1. The trim removed 1 base at V and 7 bases at J, leaving 6 bases unmatched. Per germline, CDR1 MDHEN and CDR2 SYDVKM. The CDR3 is 15 residues long. The CDR3 protein is CASSLSGQAINEQFF. The CDR3 nucleotides are TGTGCCAGCAGTTTATCGGGACAGGCGATTAATGAGCAGTTCTTC.

V and J are TRBV5-1 and TRBJ2-3; D remains unclear. V lost 0 bases, J lost 4 bases, and 9 bases lay in between. Per germline, CDR1 SGHRS and CDR2 YFSETQ. The CDR3 loop spans 14 amino acids. The CDR3, as DNA: TGCGCCAGCAGCTTGGCTTCGGGCCCAGATACGCAGTATTTT. Amino acids: CASSLASGPDTQYF.

This chain uses TRBV7-9 with TRBJ2-5; tentative D call: TRBD2 (5 bases). The germline V gene encodes CDR1 SEHNR and CDR2 FQNEAQ (reference sequence). Trimming cost V 5 bases and J 5 bases, with 9 bases left between them. The CDR3 extends over 12 amino acids. The CDR3 nucleotides are TGTGCCAGCAGCCCCCCGGGGGAGACCCAGTACTTC. Residues: CASSPPGETQYF.

This rearrangement joins TRBV19 to TRBJ1-5; D is undetermined. The CDR3 covers 13 residues. Germline CDR1 is LNHDA and CDR2 is SQIVND (reference sequence). Trimming took 1 base from V and 4 from J, leaving 5 bases between them. The CDR3 DNA is TGTGCCAGTAGTATAGTTTTGAATCAGCCCCAGCATTTT. Amino acid sequence: CASSIVLNQPQHF.

V and J are TRBV27 and TRBJ1-4; D unresolved. The germline V and J ends were trimmed by 1 base and 5 bases, with 11 bases remaining between them. The CDR3 has 15 amino acids. The germline V gene has CDR1 MNHEY and CDR2 SMNVEV (reference sequence). The DNA of the CDR3 is TGTGCCAGCAGTTTATATGGGTTCCCGAATGAAAAACTGTTTTTT. Amino acid sequence: CASSLYGFPNEKLFF.

This clone was observed a handful of times. V gene TRBV21-1 combines with J gene TRBJ2-1; the table's D gene call, TRBD2, was not cross checked with the DNA. TRBV21-1 has pseudogene status. This CDR3 is 20 amino acids long. The CDR3 protein is CASSKKRGLRLAYIHNEQFF. DNA of the CDR3: TGTGCCAGCAGCAAAAAGAGGGGACTAAGACTAGCGTACATCCACAATGAGCAGTTCTTC.

The V and J genes are TRBV6-1 and TRBJ1-4; D is uncertain. This CDR3 is built from 14 residues. V gave up 7 bases and J gave up 8 bases, with 17 bases separating them. Looked up from germline, CDR1 is MNHNS and CDR2 is SASEGT. The CDR3 loop is CASMSGVGLEKLFF. CDR3 nucleotide sequence: TGTGCCAGCATGTCCGGAGTAGGTTTAGAAAAACTGTTTTTT.

This clone occurred a few times. The rearrangement joins TRBV19 to TRBJ2-5; no firm D call. V lost 2 bases to trimming and J lost 5 bases, with 12 bases between them. Germline V gives CDR1 LNHDA, CDR2 SQIVND (reference sequence). This CDR3 is built from 14 residues. CDR3 amino acids: CASSIKMGFETQYF. CDR3 DNA: TGTGCCAGTAGTATAAAGATGGGGTTTGAGACCCAGTACTTC. The complete variable domain, with remaining parts taken from reference TRBV19 and TRBJ2-5, reads DGGITQSPKYLFRKEGQNVTLSCEQNLNHDAMYWYRQDPGQGLRLIYYSQIVNDFQKGDIAEGYSVSREKKESFPLTVTSAQKNPTAFYLCASSIKMGFETQYFGPGTRLLVL.

This clone was detected once. The chain has TRBV27 and TRBJ2-7; D not certain. V gave up 3 bases and J gave up 0 bases, with 12 bases separating them. Per germline, CDR1 MNHEY and CDR2 SMNVEV (reference sequence). This CDR3 region has 15 residues. CDR3 sequence reads: CASSFRPQSSYEQYF. The CDR3 DNA reads as TGTGCCAGCAGTTTCCGCCCCCAAAGCTCCTACGAGCAGTACTTC.

J is TRBJ2-7 and V is TRBV7-2; 8 nucleotides align to TRBD2. Germline V gene sequence: CDR1 SGHTA, CDR2 FQGNSA. V shed 1 base and J 0 bases; nucleotides not matched to a gene: 8. The CDR3 totals 17 residues. CDR3 protein: CASSLGSAGASSYEQYF. The CDR3 nucleotides are TGTGCCAGCAGCTTAGGGTCAGCGGGGGCGAGCTCCTACGAGCAGTACTTC.

The gene calls are TRBV2 and TRBJ2-5; D remains unclear. The germline gives CDR1 SNHLY, CDR2 FYNNEI. The length of the CDR3 is 13 residues. The V gene lost 6 bases and the J gene lost 7 bases, with 15 bases spanning the gap. The CDR3 loop is CASSLTVPGTQYF. CDR3 in DNA: TGTGCCAGCAGCCTAACAGTCCCTGGGACCCAGTACTTC.

CDR3: CASSTTGGSYEQYF. CDR3 in DNA: TGTGCCAGTAGCACAACCGGTGGCTCCTACGAGCAGTACTTC. The J gene is TRBJ2-7, the V gene TRBV19; no clear D. V lost 6 bases and J 0 bases, leaving 12 bases between the germline ends. The CDR3 covers 14 residues. The germline V gene has CDR1 LNHDA and CDR2 SQIVND (reference sequence).

The chain employs TRBV28 and TRBJ1-3; D remains ambiguous. Germline loops: CDR1 MDHEN, CDR2 SYDVKM. V was clipped by 6 bases and J by 8 bases, with 17 bases between them. The CDR3 extends over 14 amino acids. The DNA for the CDR3 is TGTGCCAGCAGGGCAGTTCAGATCACGGACACCATATATTTT. Amino acid sequence: CASRAVQITDTIYF. The full variable domain, completed using reference TRBV28 and TRBJ1-3, is DVKVTQSSRYLVKRTGEKVFLECVQDMDHENMFWYRQDPGLGLRLIYFSYDVKMKEKGDIPEGYSVSREKKERFSLILESASTNQTSMYLCASRAVQITDTIYFGEGSWLTVV.

The J gene is TRBJ2-3, the V gene TRBV5-1, with a tentative D call TRBD2 (6 bases). CDR1 SGHRS and CDR2 YFSETQ come from the germline V gene. The V end was cut by 4 bases, the J end by 2 bases, with 17 bases between. CDR3 length: 16 amino acids. The CDR3 is CASSPGLATYTDTQYF. In DNA form, the CDR3 reads TGCGCCAGCAGCCCCGGTCTAGCGACCTACACAGATACGCAGTATTTT.

This clone has only a few counts. The chain carries TRBV9 and TRBJ2-7; D possibly corresponds to TRBD1 (6 bases). The CDR3 is 19 residues long. Trimming pared 0 bases from V and 3 bases from J, leaving 25 bases between. Germline CDR1 is SGDLS and CDR2 is YYNGEE. The CDR3 region has the DNA TGTGCCAGCAGCGTAGTTGGACCCGACAGGCTGAAAACCGACTACGAGCAGTACTTC. Its protein product is CASSVVGPDRLKTDYEQYF.

V usage is TRBV7-2 and J usage is TRBJ1-1; 8 bases are a match to TRBD1. Unmatched junction bases numbered 5, after V lost 6 bases and J lost 5 bases. This CDR3 contains 13 residues. The germline gives CDR1 SGHTA, CDR2 FQGNSA. The CDR3 region is CASRVQGATEAFF. The CDR3 DNA sequence: TGTGCCAGCAGAGTCCAGGGGGCAACTGAAGCTTTCTTT.

V is TRBV10-3 and J is TRBJ2-3; tentatively, D is TRBD2 (6 bases). Germline V gene data show CDR1 as ENHRY and CDR2 as SYGVKD. V was shortened by 8 bases and J by 5 bases, with 17 bases between the two germline ends. There are 14 residues in the CDR3. The CDR3 coding sequence is TGTGCCATCCGTCCGGGAGTTGGATTAGATACGCAGTATTTT. It codes for CAIRPGVGLDTQYF.

The rearrangement links TRBV7-2 to TRBJ1-5, with 7 bases that match TRBD1. Trimming removed 4 bases from V and 7 bases from J; junction bases left unmatched: 7. CDR1 is SGHTA and CDR2 is FQGNSA in the germline V gene. The CDR3 is made up of 14 amino acids. CDR3 amino acids: CASSWTGDAQPQHF. The CDR3 DNA reads TGTGCCAGCAGCTGGACAGGAGATGCCCAGCCCCAGCATTTT. Filled out from reference TRBV7-2 and TRBJ1-5, the complete variable domain reads GAGVSQSPSNKVTEKGKDVELRCDPISGHTALYWYRQSLGQGLEFLIYFQGNSAPDKSGLPSDRFSAERTGGSVSTLTIQRTQQEDSAVYLCASSWTGDAQPQHFGDGTRLSIL.

V gene TRBV10-1 combines with J gene TRBJ1-6; D remains ambiguous. The CDR3 runs to 15 residues. Between the trimmed V and J ends, which lost 5 bases and 7 bases, there was a span of 15 bases. Per the germline V gene, CDR1 is WNHNN and CDR2 is SYGVQD (reference sequence). For the CDR3, the DNA is TGCGCCAGCAGTCAAAACAGACTGGGGAATTCACCCCTCCACTTT. Its protein product is CASSQNRLGNSPLHF.

This clone was recorded only once. The chain recombines TRBV28 with TRBJ2-1; 8 bases align to TRBD1. The V gene's germline CDR1 is MDHEN and CDR2 SYDVKM. Unmatched junction bases numbered 9, after V lost 5 bases and J lost 3 bases. This CDR3 is 16 amino acids long. The CDR3 DNA is TGTGCCAGCAGTACCCCCGGGACAGGATTCTACAATGAGCAGTTCTTC. Protein: CASSTPGTGFYNEQFF.

V usage is TRBV5-1 and J usage is TRBJ2-5, with D possibly TRBD2 on 6 matching bases. Matching the DNA end better, TRBJ2-7 makes the J call doubtful. The CDR3 runs 14 residues. CDR1 SGHRS and CDR2 YFSETQ come from the germline V gene. The CDR3, as DNA: TGCGCCAGCAGCTTGTCGGGACTTCTCTACGAGCAGTACTTC. This gives the protein CASSLSGLLYEQYF.

For the CDR3, the DNA is TGTGCCAGCAGCCTCTTGGCGGGGGGGCCCGGAGATACGCAGTATTTT. This codes for CASSLLAGGPGDTQYF. The gene calls are TRBV7-3 and TRBJ2-3, with 9 bases lining up with TRBD2. Germline lookup yields CDR1 SGHTA and CDR2 FQGTGA. The CDR3 has 16 residues. After removal of 5 bases from V and 5 bases from J, the junction contained 11 bases not matched to a gene.